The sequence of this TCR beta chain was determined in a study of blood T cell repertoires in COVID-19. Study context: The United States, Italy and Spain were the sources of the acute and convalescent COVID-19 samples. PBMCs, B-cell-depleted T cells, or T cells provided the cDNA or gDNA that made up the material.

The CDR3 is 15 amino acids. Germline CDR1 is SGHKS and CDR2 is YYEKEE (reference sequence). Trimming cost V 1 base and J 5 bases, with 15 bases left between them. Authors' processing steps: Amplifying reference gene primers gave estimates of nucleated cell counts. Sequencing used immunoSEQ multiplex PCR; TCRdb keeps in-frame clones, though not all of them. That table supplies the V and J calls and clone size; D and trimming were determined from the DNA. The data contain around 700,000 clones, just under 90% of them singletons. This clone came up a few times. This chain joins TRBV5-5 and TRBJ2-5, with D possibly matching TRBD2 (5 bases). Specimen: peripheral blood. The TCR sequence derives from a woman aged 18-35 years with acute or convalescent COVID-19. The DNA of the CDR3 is TGTGCCAGCAGCTTGCTTAGCTCCCGAGGGGAGACCCAGTACTTC. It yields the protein CASSLLSSRGETQYF. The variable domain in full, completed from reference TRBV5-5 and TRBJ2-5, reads DAGVTQSPTHLIKTRGQQVTLRCSPISGHKSVSWYQQVLGQGPQFIFQYYEKEERGRGNFPDRFSARQFPNYSSELNVNALLLGDSALYLCASSLLSSRGETQYFGPGTRLLVL.